This passage covers 25 T cell receptor beta chains from one sample sequenced in a study of Graves' ophthalmopathy and Graves' hyperthyroidism. The study amplified TCR beta CDR3 regions using RNA transcripts. RT-PCR in the first round used HTBI primers; a second-round multiplex PCR followed. Each CDR3 protein gets one entry after TCRdb re-called the multiplex PCR reads with MiXCR. This table holds approximately 380,000 distinct CDR3 sequences, roughly 21% found once. The sample consisted of peripheral blood. All receptors derive from a woman aged 18-29 years with stable Graves' hyperthyroidism.

V usage is TRBV7-3 and J usage is TRBJ2-2, with D unclear. With 5 bases removed from V and 6 bases from J, the gap between germline ends came to 10 bases. This CDR3 spans 13 amino acids. Germline V gene data show CDR1 as SGHTA and CDR2 as FQGTGA. CDR3 loop: CASSAQSSGELFF. The CDR3 DNA is TGTGCCAGCAGCGCCCAATCCTCCGGGGAGCTGTTTTTT.

This clonotype occurred once. The V and J genes are TRBV11-3 and TRBJ1-2; 7 bases are shared with TRBD1. CDR1 SGHNT and CDR2 YENEEA come from the germline V gene. The CDR3 runs 13 residues. Germline trimming cut 5 bases from V and 5 bases from J; bases unmatched to any gene: 5. The CDR3 DNA follows: TGTGCCAGCAGCGCAGGGACAGCTTATGGCTACACCTTC. Amino acid sequence: CASSAGTAYGYTF.

This clonotype was picked up many times. V is TRBV25-1 and J is TRBJ2-7; no firm D call. Germline V gene lookup returns CDR1 MGHDK and CDR2 SYGVNS. The CDR3 has 14 residues. Trimming took off 1 base at V and 3 bases at J, with 10 bases between the two ends. Here the CDR3 DNA reads TGTGCCAGCAGTGAATGGGGTGCAAACTACGAGCAGTACTTC. It translates to CASSEWGANYEQYF.

This clonotype was counted at least ten times. This chain connects TRBV6-2 or TRBV6-3 to TRBJ1-6; 11 positions match TRBD1. Per the germline V gene, CDR1 is MNHEY and CDR2 is SVGEGT. V trimming: 6 bases; J trimming: 7 bases; junction bases outside the gene matches: 8. The CDR3 has 16 amino acids. The CDR3, as DNA: TGTGCCAGCAGCTTGGACAGGGGGCGCATGAATTCACCCCTCCACTTT. It encodes CASSLDRGRMNSPLHF.

This clonotype was seen repeatedly, ten times or more. V usage is TRBV11-1 and J usage is TRBJ2-2; D not resolved. The V end was cut by 2 bases, the J end by 6 bases, with 16 bases between. Germline V CDR1 and CDR2: SGHAT, FQDESV (reference sequence). The CDR3 contains 16 residues. Here the CDR3 reads CASSLYLYASSGELFF. In DNA, the CDR3 is TGTGCCAGCAGCTTATATTTGTATGCGTCCTCCGGGGAGCTGTTTTTT.

The table lists this clonotype with many counts. CDR3 sequence (DNA): TGTGCCATCAGTGAGCCTAGCGGGAGCACCTACGAGCAGTACTTC. Encoded protein: CAISEPSGSTYEQYF. The V gene is TRBV10-3, the J gene TRBJ2-7, with 10 bases fitting TRBD2. The CDR3 spans 15 residues. The junction had 3 bases not matched to a gene; V was cut back by 2 bases and J by 2 bases. Per germline, CDR1 ENHRY and CDR2 SYGVKD.

The chain links TRBV20-1 to TRBJ1-2; no definite D call. V lost 3 bases and J lost 0, with 8 bases in between. This CDR3 comprises 13 residues. Germline loops: CDR1 DFQATT, CDR2 SNEGSKA (reference sequence). Here the CDR3 reads CSASEGTNYGYTF. The CDR3 region has the DNA TGCAGTGCTAGTGAGGGAACTAACTATGGCTACACCTTC.

The chain uses TRBV12-3 or TRBV12-4 and TRBJ2-7; weak D call: TRBD2 (5 bases). The CDR3 covers 14 residues. V was cut by 4 bases and J by 4 bases, with 14 bases left in between. CDR3 residues: CASSWAFGSYEQYF. In nucleotides, the CDR3 is TGTGCCAGCAGTTGGGCTTTTGGGAGTTACGAGCAGTACTTC.

The chain couples TRBV6-5 to TRBJ2-3; the match to TRBD2 covers 11 bases. This CDR3 contains 19 residues. Trimming took 6 bases from V and 3 from J; bases not matched to a gene: 17. The V gene's germline CDR1 is MNHEY and CDR2 SVGAGI. The CDR3: CASRSRGLAVTRGTDTQYF. The CDR3 DNA sequence: TGTGCCAGCAGATCTCGGGGACTAGCGGTTACTAGGGGTACAGATACGCAGTATTTT.

There are many counts of this clonotype. The chain joins TRBV6-5 to TRBJ2-2; 9 nucleotides align to TRBD1. Unmatched junction bases numbered 4, after V lost 5 bases and J lost 3 bases. CDR1 is MNHEY, CDR2 SVGAGI, per germline. The CDR3 consists of 15 residues. CDR3 sequence: CASSRTGADTGELFF. Here the CDR3 DNA reads TGTGCCAGCAGTAGGACAGGGGCGGACACCGGGGAGCTGTTTTTT.

This clonotype was observed at least ten times. The chain joins TRBV6-2 or TRBV6-3 to TRBJ2-7; D might be TRBD1 (6 bases). V was pared by 7 bases and J by 2 bases, with 15 bases between. The CDR3 runs 14 residues. The germline gives CDR1 MNHEY, CDR2 SVGEGT. As DNA, the CDR3 is TGTGCCAGCACCCCTGCGACAGGTGCCTACGAGCAGTACTTC. It specifies CASTPATGAYEQYF.

Worth noting for this clonotype: A much bigger clone sits one base away, suggesting this may be a read error. CDR3 nucleotide sequence: TGCAGTGCGGACATCGTAGTGTCTAGCGGGAGCAATGAGCAGTACTTC. This sequence encodes CSADIVVSSGSNEQYF. The chain employs TRBV20-1 and TRBJ2-7; TRBD2 matches 10 bases. V trimming: 6 bases; J trimming: 7 bases; junction bases outside the gene matches: 18. Germline V lookup: CDR1 DFQATT, CDR2 SNEGSKA (reference sequence). The length of the CDR3 is 16 residues.

The V and J genes are TRBV9 and TRBJ2-7, with TRBD2 identical over 13 bases. This CDR3 is built from 15 residues. With 0 bases clipped from V and 6 bases from J, the junction kept 3 bases outside the gene matches. CDR1 is SGDLS and CDR2 is YYNGEE in the germline V gene. For the CDR3, the DNA is TGTGCCAGCAGCGTAGGGGGGACTAGCGGGGTCGAGCAGTACTTC. Amino acid sequence: CASSVGGTSGVEQYF.

There are many counts of this clonotype. The chain has TRBV2 and TRBJ1-1; D unresolved. Looked up from germline, CDR1 is SNHLY and CDR2 is FYNNEI. Between the trimmed V and J ends, which lost 0 bases and 4 bases, there was a span of 9 bases. CDR3 length equals 14 residues. For the CDR3, the DNA is TGTGCCAGCAGTGAAGCGCTTTCCGGCACTGAAGCTTTCTTT. Its translation: CASSEALSGTEAFF. The full variable domain, completed using reference TRBV2 and TRBJ1-1, is EPEVTQTPSHQVTQMGQEVILRCVPISNHLYFYWYRQILGQKVEFLVSFYNNEISEKSEIFDDQFSVERPDGSNFTLKIRSTKLEDSAMYFCASSEALSGTEAFFGQGTRLTVV.

There are many counts of this clonotype. The gene calls are TRBV20-1 and TRBJ1-1; 9 bases line up with TRBD1. The CDR3 runs to 13 residues. The V gene's germline CDR1 is DFQATT and CDR2 SNEGSKA (reference sequence). Unmatched junction bases numbered 9, after V lost 8 bases and J lost 5 bases. The CDR3 region is CSCPGTGRTEAFF. The CDR3 DNA reads as TGCAGTTGTCCCGGGACAGGGAGAACTGAAGCTTTCTTT.

This clonotype was recorded many times. The V and J genes are TRBV29-1 and TRBJ1-1; unclear D gene. Germline V gene sequence: CDR1 SQVTM, CDR2 ANQGSEA. The V and J ends lost 4 bases and 1 base respectively, with 10 bases between them. The CDR3 has 13 residues. The CDR3 DNA follows: TGCAGCGTTGTGGTTGATACGAACACTGAAGCTTTCTTT. Its protein is CSVVVDTNTEAFF. Full variable domain (outside the CDR3, taken from reference TRBV29-1 and TRBJ1-1): SAVISQKPSRDICQRGTSLTIQCQVDSQVTMMFWYRQQPGQSLTLIATANQGSEATYESGFVIDKFPISRPNLTFSTLTVSNMSPEDSSIYLCSVVVDTNTEAFFGQGTRLTVV.

This clonotype was seen a handful of times. Compared with germline, one end of the junction differs, possibly owing to a read error. This sequence joins TRBV5-1 and TRBJ1-1; 9 bases agree with TRBD1. Looked up from germline, CDR1 is SGHRS and CDR2 is YFSETQ. The CDR3 extends over 13 amino acids. This chain's CDR3 is CASSSTGGTEACF. The CDR3 region has the DNA TGCGCCAGCAGCTCCACAGGGGGCACTGAAGCTTGCTTT.

Ten or more counts support this clonotype. The genes are TRBV28 and TRBJ1-2; tentative D call: TRBD1 (5 bases). The CDR3 length is 16 residues. Trimming removed 6 bases at V and 0 bases at J, with 17 bases between. The V gene's germline CDR1 is MDHEN and CDR2 SYDVKM. CDR3: CASRETETGTNYGYTF. CDR3 coding DNA: TGTGCCAGCAGAGAGACCGAAACAGGTACTAACTATGGCTACACCTTC.

This clonotype was seen repeatedly, ten times or more. The gene calls are TRBV15 and TRBJ2-7; no clear D. The V and J ends lost 2 bases and 6 bases respectively, with 17 bases between them. The CDR3 totals 15 residues. Germline CDR1 LNHNV, CDR2 YYDKDF (reference sequence). The CDR3 nucleotides read TGTGCCACCAGCAGAAAGAACAGTTTTGGTGCCGAGCAGTACTTC. It encodes CATSRKNSFGAEQYF.

Many counts were recorded for this clonotype. The V call is TRBV2, the J call TRBJ1-1; 7 bases are shared with TRBD1. CDR3 length: 13 amino acids. The junction had 5 bases not matched to a gene; V was cut back by 6 bases and J by 4 bases. Germline CDR1 and CDR2: SNHLY and FYNNEI. The CDR3 nucleotides read TGTGCCAGCAGCGCTGCAGGGGGCACTGAAGCTTTCTTT. Its translation: CASSAAGGTEAFF.

The table lists this clonotype with many counts. J is TRBJ1-5 and V is TRBV11-2; D remains ambiguous. V was cut by 0 bases and J by 0 bases, with 12 bases left in between. The CDR3 runs to 17 residues. Germline V lookup: CDR1 SGHAT, CDR2 FQNNGV. The CDR3 region is CASSLDGREYSNQPQHF. The CDR3 region has the DNA TGTGCCAGCAGCTTAGATGGCAGAGAATATAGCAATCAGCCCCAGCATTTT.

This rearrangement joins TRBV6-2 or TRBV6-3 to TRBJ1-1; possible D gene TRBD1, 5 bases. The germline V gene has CDR1 MNHEY and CDR2 SVGEGT. This CDR3 spans 14 amino acids. The V end was cut by 6 bases, the J end by 5 bases, with 16 bases between. DNA of the CDR3: TGTGCCAGCAGCGACGGACAAACCGGTACTGAAGCTTTCTTT. Translating gives CASSDGQTGTEAFF.

This clonotype appeared many times. This chain connects TRBV10-1 to TRBJ2-7, with a weak D call TRBD2 (6 bases). This CDR3 spans 13 amino acids. CDR1 and CDR2 (germline): WNHNN, SYGVQD (reference sequence). V was clipped by 6 bases and J by 3 bases, with 12 bases between them. Written as DNA, the CDR3 is TGCGCCAGCAGAGGAGGGTTTAACTACGAGCAGTACTTC. It translates to CASRGGFNYEQYF.

This clonotype showed up many times. The chain joins TRBV28 to TRBJ2-7; no clear D. Trimming cost V 5 bases and J 2 bases, with 22 bases left between them. The germline gives CDR1 MDHEN, CDR2 SYDVKM. This CDR3 region has 17 residues. CDR3 loop: CASSELVKGSPTYEQYF. The CDR3 nucleotides are TGTGCCAGCAGTGAACTTGTCAAGGGTAGCCCGACCTACGAGCAGTACTTC.

V and J are TRBV4-1 and TRBJ2-7, with D uncertain. Germline loops: CDR1 MGHRA, CDR2 YSYEKL. Trimming pared 3 bases from V and 1 base from J, leaving 10 bases between. The CDR3 has 14 residues. The CDR3 coding sequence is TGCGCCAGCAGCCACCAGACACCGTCCTACGAGCAGTACTTC. Its translation: CASSHQTPSYEQYF.